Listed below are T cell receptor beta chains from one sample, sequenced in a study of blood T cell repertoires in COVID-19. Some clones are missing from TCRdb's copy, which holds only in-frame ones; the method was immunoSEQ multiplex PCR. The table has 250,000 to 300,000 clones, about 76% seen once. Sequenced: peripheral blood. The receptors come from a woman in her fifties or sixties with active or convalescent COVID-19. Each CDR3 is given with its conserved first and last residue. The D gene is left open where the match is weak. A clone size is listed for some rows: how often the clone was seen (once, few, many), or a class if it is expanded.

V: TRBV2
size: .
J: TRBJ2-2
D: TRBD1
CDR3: CASIFDAGGTGELFF
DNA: TGTGCCAGCATTTTCGACGCAGGGGGCACCGGGGAGCTGTTTTTT

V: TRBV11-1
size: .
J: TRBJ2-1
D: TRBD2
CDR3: CASSSRTSGGSNEQFF
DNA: TGTGCCAGCAGCTCTAGAACTAGCGGGGGTTCCAATGAGCAGTTCTTC

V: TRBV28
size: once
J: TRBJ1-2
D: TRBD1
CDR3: CASSPGSGQGWYGYTF
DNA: TGTGCCAGCAGCCCTGGTTCGGGACAGGGATGGTATGGCTACACCTTC

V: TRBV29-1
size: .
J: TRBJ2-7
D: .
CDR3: CSVEGGGVGSYEQYF
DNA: TGCAGCGTTGAAGGCGGCGGGGTAGGGTCCTACGAGCAGTACTTC

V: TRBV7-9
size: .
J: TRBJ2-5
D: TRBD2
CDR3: CACSSGAAGETQYF
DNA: TGTGCCTGCTCTAGCGGGGCGGCGGGGGAGACCCAGTACTTC

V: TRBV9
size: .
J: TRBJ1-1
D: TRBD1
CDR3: CASSRQGSANTEAFF
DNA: TGTGCCAGCAGCAGACAGGGGTCGGCGAACACTGAAGCTTTCTTT

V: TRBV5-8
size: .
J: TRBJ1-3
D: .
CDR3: CASSSGVGSGNTIYF
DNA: TGTGCCAGCAGCTCGGGGGTCGGCTCTGGAAACACCATATATTTT

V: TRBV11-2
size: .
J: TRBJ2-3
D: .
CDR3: CASSLVRGQPSTDTQYF
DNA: TGTGCCAGCAGCTTAGTGCGGGGACAGCCAAGCACAGATACGCAGTATTTT

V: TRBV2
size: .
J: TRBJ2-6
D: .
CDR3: CASSRGGYAGANVLTF
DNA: TGTGCCAGCAGTAGGGGGGGCTATGCTGGGGCCAACGTCCTGACTTTC

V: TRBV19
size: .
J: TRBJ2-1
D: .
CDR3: CASSIPRTTYNEQFF
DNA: TGTGCCAGTAGTATCCCGAGGACTACCTACAATGAGCAGTTCTTC

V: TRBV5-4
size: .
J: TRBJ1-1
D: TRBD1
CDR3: CASSPGGSGTGYTEAFF
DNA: TGTGCCAGCAGCCCGGGGGGATCCGGGACAGGGTACACTGAAGCTTTCTTT

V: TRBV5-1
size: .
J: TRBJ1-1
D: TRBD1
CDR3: CASSHGDRGSTEAFF
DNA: TGCGCCAGCAGCCATGGGGACAGGGGATCCACTGAAGCTTTCTTT